The subject of this entry is one TCR beta chain. Its antigen is unidentified. Specified treatment: roughly 10-day PBMC culture with coronavirus spike peptide pools or control peptides (ViraFEST assay). The ends lost 3 bases at V and 7 bases at J; junction bases unmatched: 11. CDR1 is SGHNT, CDR2 YYREEE, per germline (reference sequence). The CDR3 covers 15 residues. This sample was taken from a study of vaccination and CD4 T cells after COVID-19. Study in general: Control wells got either CEFX epitopes, HIV-1 Nef peptides, or no peptide at all.

With the Oncomine TCR Beta short-read assay, DNA from cultured CD4+ T cells was sequenced. In TCRdb, the PCR reads were re-called with MiXCR into one record per CDR3 protein. In the table there are about 15,000 distinct CDR3 sequences, less than 70% of which are singletons. This TCR was sampled from a human donor who had recovered from COVID-19. The material was CD4+ T cells from blood, cultured in vitro, obtained before SARS-CoV-2 vaccination. The chain recombines TRBV5-4 with TRBJ2-7; 9 bases are a match to TRBD2. This chain's CDR3 is CASSWGRATSGEQYF. DNA of the CDR3: TGTGCCAGCAGCTGGGGTAGGGCTACTAGCGGGGAGCAGTACTTC.